One and the same sample provided the 9 T cell receptor beta chains below, sequenced in a study of blood T cell repertoires in COVID-19. Clones were read by immunoSEQ multiplex PCR, and TCRdb kept only the in-frame ones, dropping some. The profile shows some 320,000 clones, around 87% of them singletons. Sample: PBMCs or T cells enriched from blood (not recorded which). These receptors were collected from a woman in her twenties or thirties who had recovered from COVID-19.

This chain joins TRBV24-1 and TRBJ2-7, with D possibly matching TRBD2 (5 bases). Trimming shortened V by 9 bases and J by 9 bases, and 35 bases separated the two germline ends. The length of the CDR3 is 18 residues. Per the germline V gene, CDR1 is KGHDR and CDR2 is SFDVKD. The CDR3 sequence: CATVCWVNLPWPRAGQYF. The CDR3 DNA reads as TGTGCCACCGTTTGTTGGGTAAACCTACCGTGGCCGCGGGCGGGGCAGTACTTC.

V is TRBV5-4 and J is TRBJ2-3, with D maybe TRBD2 (6 bases). This CDR3 has 14 residues. Germline values: CDR1 SGHNT, CDR2 YYREEE (reference sequence). Trimming removed 5 bases at V and 1 base at J, with 11 bases between. Here the CDR3 reads CASRPGDRTDTQYF. DNA for the CDR3: TGTGCCAGCAGGCCGGGGGATCGCACAGATACGCAGTATTTT.

The J gene is TRBJ2-5, the V gene TRBV5-1; D not certain. Germline V gives CDR1 SGHRS, CDR2 YFSETQ. Deletions cut 0 bases from V and 1 base from J, with 7 bases between. This CDR3 is built from 14 residues. The CDR3 nucleotides are TGCGCCAGCAGCTTGGATCCCAGCCAAGAGACCCAGTACTTC. Its translation is CASSLDPSQETQYF.

The V call is TRBV19, the J call TRBJ1-2; weak D call: TRBD1 (6 bases). Germline-derived CDR1 and CDR2 are LNHDA and SQIVND (reference sequence). Trimming shortened V by 11 bases and J by 5 bases, and 12 bases separated the two germline ends. The CDR3 is 11 amino acids. CDR3 bases: TGTGCCGCAAGGGGACATTATGGCTACACCTTC. Encoded protein: CAARGHYGYTF.

V gene TRBV4-1 combines with J gene TRBJ2-3; no firm D call. V was cut by 4 bases and J by 10 bases, with 12 bases left in between. This CDR3 region has 12 residues. Germline loops: CDR1 MGHRA, CDR2 YSYEKL. The DNA for the CDR3 is TGCGCCAGCAGCCGGGTGCAGGAAGCGCAGTATTTT. It translates to CASSRVQEAQYF.

V usage is TRBV4-1 and J usage is TRBJ1-1, with D perhaps TRBD1 (5 bases). Germline CDR1 is MGHRA and CDR2 is YSYEKL. V lost 5 bases and J lost 0, with 13 bases in between. This CDR3 spans 15 amino acids. CDR3 DNA: TGCGCCAGCAGCTCGTCAGGGTGGGTGAACACTGAAGCTTTCTTT. The encoded protein is CASSSSGWVNTEAFF.

The sample holds a few counts of this clone. This chain joins TRBV5-1 and TRBJ1-1, with TRBD1 as a possible D gene (5 bases). CDR3 length equals 16 residues. Germline V lookup: CDR1 SGHRS, CDR2 YFSETQ. Between the trimmed V and J ends, which lost 4 bases and 6 bases, there was a span of 22 bases. CDR3 nucleotides: TGCGCCAGCAGCAACAATCCGGGGGGACGGAGCGCTGAAGCTTTCTTT. Its translation: CASSNNPGGRSAEAFF.

The chain couples TRBV20-1 to TRBJ2-7; D remains unclear. The V end was cut by 5 bases, the J end by 3 bases, with 5 bases between. Germline CDR1 is DFQATT and CDR2 is SNEGSKA (reference sequence). The CDR3 is made up of 10 amino acids. The CDR3: CSARVYEQYF. The CDR3 bases are TGCAGTGCTCGGGTCTACGAGCAGTACTTC.

The V gene is TRBV21-1, the J gene TRBJ1-1; the table gives TRBD1 as D, unverified against the DNA. TRBV21-1 is termed a pseudogene. CDR3 length: 14 residues. CDR3 residues: CASSAYRVPTEAFF. The CDR3 bases are TGTGCCAGCAGCGCATACAGGGTCCCCACTGAAGCTTTCTTT.